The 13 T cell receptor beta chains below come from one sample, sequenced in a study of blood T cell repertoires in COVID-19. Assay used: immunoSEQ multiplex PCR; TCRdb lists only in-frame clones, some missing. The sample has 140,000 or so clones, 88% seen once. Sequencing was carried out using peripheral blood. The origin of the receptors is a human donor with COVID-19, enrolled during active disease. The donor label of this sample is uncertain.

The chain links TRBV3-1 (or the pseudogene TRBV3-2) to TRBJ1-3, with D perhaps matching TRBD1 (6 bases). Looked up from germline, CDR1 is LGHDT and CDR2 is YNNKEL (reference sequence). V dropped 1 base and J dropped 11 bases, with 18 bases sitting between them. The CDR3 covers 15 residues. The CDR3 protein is CASSQVLGAPSAIYF. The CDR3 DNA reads TGTGCCAGCAGCCAAGTTCTGGGGGCTCCTTCGGCCATATATTTT.

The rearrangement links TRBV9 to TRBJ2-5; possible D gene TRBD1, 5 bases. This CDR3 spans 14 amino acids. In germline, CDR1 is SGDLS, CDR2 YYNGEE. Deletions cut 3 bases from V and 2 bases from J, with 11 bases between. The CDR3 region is CASSGLSGQETQYF. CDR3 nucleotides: TGTGCCAGCAGCGGCCTCTCAGGGCAAGAGACCCAGTACTTC.

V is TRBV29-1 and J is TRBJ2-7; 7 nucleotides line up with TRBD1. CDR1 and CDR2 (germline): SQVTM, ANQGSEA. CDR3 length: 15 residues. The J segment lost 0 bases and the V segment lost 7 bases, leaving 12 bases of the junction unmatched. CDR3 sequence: CSAPHRGESSYEQYF. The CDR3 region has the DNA TGCAGCGCACCACACAGGGGAGAAAGCTCCTACGAGCAGTACTTC.

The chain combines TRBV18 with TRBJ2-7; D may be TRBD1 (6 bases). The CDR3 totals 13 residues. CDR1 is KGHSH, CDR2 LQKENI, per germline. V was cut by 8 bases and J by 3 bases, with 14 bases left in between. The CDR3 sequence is CASSPGEDYEQYF. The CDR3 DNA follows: TGTGCCAGCAGCCCAGGGGAAGACTACGAGCAGTACTTC.

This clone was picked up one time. The CDR3 DNA reads TGTGCCAGCAGCTGGACTGCAGGCGGGTCCTACGAGCAGTACTTC. This sequence encodes CASSWTAGGSYEQYF. V and J are TRBV11-1 and TRBJ2-7; D perhaps matches TRBD2 (5 bases). The CDR3 covers 15 residues. The germline V gene encodes CDR1 SGHAT and CDR2 FQDESV (reference sequence). V lost 4 bases and J 1 base, leaving 14 bases between the germline ends.

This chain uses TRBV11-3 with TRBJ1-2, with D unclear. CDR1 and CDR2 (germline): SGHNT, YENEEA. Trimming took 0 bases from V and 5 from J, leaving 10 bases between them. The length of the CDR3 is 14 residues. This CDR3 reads CASSLENGGYGYTF. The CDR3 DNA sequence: TGTGCCAGCAGCTTAGAGAACGGAGGGTATGGCTACACCTTC.

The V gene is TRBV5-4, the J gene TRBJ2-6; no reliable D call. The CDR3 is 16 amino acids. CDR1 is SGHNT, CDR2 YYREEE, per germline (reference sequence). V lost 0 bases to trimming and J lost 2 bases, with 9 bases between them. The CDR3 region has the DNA TGTGCCAGCAGCTTGGCTGTATCTGCTGGGGCCAACGTCCTGACTTTC. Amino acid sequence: CASSLAVSAGANVLTF.

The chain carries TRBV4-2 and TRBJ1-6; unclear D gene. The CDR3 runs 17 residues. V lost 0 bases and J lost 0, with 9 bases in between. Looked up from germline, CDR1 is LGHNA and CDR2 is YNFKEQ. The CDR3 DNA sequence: TGTGCCAGCAGCCAAGATGGAGGAAGCTCCTATAATTCACCCCTCCACTTT. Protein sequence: CASSQDGGSSYNSPLHF.

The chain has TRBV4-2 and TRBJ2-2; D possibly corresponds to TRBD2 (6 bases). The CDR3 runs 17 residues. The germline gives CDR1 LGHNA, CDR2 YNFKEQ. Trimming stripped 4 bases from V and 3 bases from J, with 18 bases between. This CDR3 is CASSPQWGEFDTGELFF. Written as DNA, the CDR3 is TGTGCCAGCAGCCCACAGTGGGGGGAATTCGACACCGGGGAGCTGTTTTTT.

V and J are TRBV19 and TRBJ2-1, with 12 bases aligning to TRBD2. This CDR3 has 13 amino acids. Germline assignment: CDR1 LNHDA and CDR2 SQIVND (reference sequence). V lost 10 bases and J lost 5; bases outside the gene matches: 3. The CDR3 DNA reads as TGTGCCACAAGACTAGCGGGGGACAATGAGCAGTTCTTC. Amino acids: CATRLAGDNEQFF.

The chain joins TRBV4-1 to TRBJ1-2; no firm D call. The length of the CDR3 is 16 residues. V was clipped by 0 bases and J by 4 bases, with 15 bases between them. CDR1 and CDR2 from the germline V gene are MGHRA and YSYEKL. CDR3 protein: CASSQDGHSRSYGYTF. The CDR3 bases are TGCGCCAGCAGCCAAGATGGGCACTCCCGCAGCTATGGCTACACCTTC.

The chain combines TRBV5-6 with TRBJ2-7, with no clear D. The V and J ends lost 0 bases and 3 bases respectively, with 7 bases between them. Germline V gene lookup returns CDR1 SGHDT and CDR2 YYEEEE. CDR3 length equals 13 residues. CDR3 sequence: CASSLVSNYEQYF. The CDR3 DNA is TGTGCCAGCAGCTTGGTAAGCAACTACGAGCAGTACTTC. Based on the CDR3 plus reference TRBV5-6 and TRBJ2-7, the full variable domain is DAGVTQSPTHLIKTRGQQVTLRCSPKSGHDTVSWYQQALGQGPQFIFQYYEEEERQRGNFPDRFSGHQFPNYSSELNVNALLLGDSALYLCASSLVSNYEQYFGPGTRLTVT.

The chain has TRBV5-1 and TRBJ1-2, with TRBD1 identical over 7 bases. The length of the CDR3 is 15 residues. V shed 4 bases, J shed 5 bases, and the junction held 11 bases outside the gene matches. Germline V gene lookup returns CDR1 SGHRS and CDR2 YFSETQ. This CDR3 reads CASSSYDGTEYGYTF. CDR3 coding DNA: TGCGCCAGCAGCAGCTACGATGGGACAGAGTATGGCTACACCTTC.